This is a list of T cell receptor beta chains from one sample in a study of cytomegalovirus exposure and HLA in healthy donors. Clones were sequenced by immunoSEQ multiplex PCR, and TCRdb holds only the in-frame ones, with some missing. The sample records about 150,000 clones, 82% being singletons. Material: PBMCs. These receptors originate from a woman between 45 and 60 years old in good health and CMV-seropositive. Both conserved end residues are part of each CDR3. The order of the fields is clone size, D gene, J gene, V gene, CDR3 protein, CDR3 DNA. D genes are given only for firm matches. Size is omitted from some rows. Given values are once, few, many or a class for expanded clones.

>.|.|TRBJ2-1|TRBV5-1
CASSRDLQGRNEQFF
TGCGCCAGCAGCCGTGACCTTCAGGGTAGGAATGAGCAGTTCTTC
>.|TRBD1|TRBJ1-1|TRBV7-2
CASLVDRGTEAFF
TGTGCCAGCCTAGTTGACAGGGGCACTGAAGCTTTCTTT
>.|.|TRBJ1-1|TRBV10-3
CAIGGGLDTEAFF
TGTGCCATCGGGGGAGGGCTGGACACTGAAGCTTTCTTT
>.|.|TRBJ2-2|TRBV19
CASIPGETNTGELFF
TGTGCCAGTATTCCCGGGGAAACGAACACCGGGGAGCTGTTTTTT
>.|.|TRBJ1-1|TRBV10-3
CAISDGRAGTTEAFF
TGTGCCATCAGTGATGGGAGGGCAGGGACCACTGAAGCTTTCTTT
>.|.|TRBJ1-4|TRBV20-1
CSARISEKLFF
TGCAGTGCTAGAATCAGTGAAAAACTGTTTTTT
>.|TRBD1|TRBJ1-4|TRBV5-6
CASSPWDRDLEKLFF
TGTGCCAGCAGCCCATGGGACAGGGATCTTGAAAAACTGTTTTTT
>.|.|TRBJ1-6|TRBV30
CAWSALRDSPLHF
TGTGCCTGGAGTGCCCTCAGGGATTCACCCCTCCACTTT
>.|TRBD1|TRBJ2-2|TRBV7-9
CASSTARGRDTGELFF
TGTGCCAGCAGCACTGCAAGGGGGCGCGACACCGGGGAGCTGTTTTTT
>.|TRBD1|TRBJ2-2|TRBV5-4
CASSSGTGNTGELFF
TGTGCCAGCAGCTCCGGGACAGGGAACACCGGGGAGCTGTTTTTT
>.|.|TRBJ2-3|TRBV5-1
CASSVQGVRTDTQYF
TGCGCCAGCAGCGTCCAGGGTGTGAGGACAGATACGCAGTATTTT
>few|TRBD1|TRBJ2-5|TRBV7-9
CASRGRPGQGAGETQYF
TGTGCCAGCAGGGGGCGGCCGGGACAGGGGGCTGGAGAGACCCAGTACTTC
>.|.|TRBJ2-1|TRBV9
CASSVASFYNEQFF
TGTGCCAGCAGCGTAGCTAGTTTCTACAATGAGCAGTTCTTC
>.|TRBD1|TRBJ2-1|TRBV11-2
CASSLPGQGFGNNEQFF
TGTGCCAGCAGCCTGCCGGGACAGGGGTTCGGTAACAATGAGCAGTTCTTC
>.|TRBD1|TRBJ2-7|TRBV2
CASRTGAATSYEQYF
TGTGCCAGCAGGACAGGGGCCGCCACCTCCTACGAGCAGTACTTC
>.|TRBD1|TRBJ2-3|TRBV18
CASSPGTGGTDTQYF
TGTGCCAGCTCACCGGGAACAGGGGGGACAGATACGCAGTATTTT
>.|TRBD1|TRBJ1-6|TRBV18
CASSPNTPGTANSPLHF
TGTGCCAGCTCACCCAATACGCCCGGGACAGCTAATTCACCCCTCCACTTT
>once|TRBD2|TRBJ2-7|TRBV28
CASSPYIAGSSYEQYF
TGTGCCAGCAGCCCCTACATAGCGGGGAGCTCCTACGAGCAGTACTTC
>.|TRBD1|TRBJ2-3|TRBV30
CAWKDRRSTDTQYF
TGTGCCTGGAAGGACAGGCGTAGCACAGATACGCAGTATTTT
>.|.|TRBJ2-7|TRBV28
CASSLSGPQVGQYF
TGTGCCAGCAGTTTATCAGGGCCTCAAGTGGGGCAGTACTTC
>.|.|TRBJ2-1|TRBV7-2
CASSEVVHNEQFF
TGTGCCAGCAGCGAGGTGGTCCACAATGAGCAGTTCTTC
>.|TRBD2|TRBJ2-7|TRBV5-1
CASSLGTSGGARQYF
TGCGCCAGCAGCCTAGGGACTAGCGGGGGGGCTCGGCAGTACTTC
>.|.|TRBJ2-1|TRBV2
CASSPGTNNEQFF
TGTGCCAGCAGTCCCGGGACAAACAATGAGCAGTTCTTC
>.|.|TRBJ2-7|TRBV6-6
CASSSLGGGSPEQYF
TGTGCCAGCAGTTCCCTCGGGGGAGGTTCTCCCGAGCAGTACTTC
>few|TRBD2|TRBJ2-3|TRBV5-4
CASSQGRGGLDTQYF
TGTGCCAGCAGCCAGGGGCGGGGGGGCCTAGATACGCAGTATTTT
>.|TRBD2|TRBJ2-7|TRBV27
CASSTILTSGSLGEQYF
TGTGCCAGCAGTACCATCCTGACTAGCGGGAGTCTGGGCGAGCAGTACTTC
>once|.|TRBJ2-1|TRBV11-3
CASSFRDSGGNEQFF
TGTGCCAGCAGCTTCCGGGACTCAGGGGGCAATGAGCAGTTCTTC
>.|TRBD1|TRBJ1-2|TRBV6-1
CASSSSDRGYGYTF
TGTGCCAGCAGTTCTTCAGACAGGGGTTATGGCTACACCTTC
>.|.|TRBJ1-5|TRBV10-1
CASSEWQNSNQPQHF
TGCGCCAGCAGTGAGTGGCAGAATAGCAATCAGCCCCAGCATTTT
>.|.|TRBJ1-2|TRBV29-1
CSVAVRDLYGYTF
TGCAGCGTTGCGGTACGGGATCTCTATGGCTACACCTTC
>.|TRBD1|TRBJ1-3|TRBV7-9
CASSPGTAGNTIYF
TGTGCCAGCAGCCCAGGGACAGCTGGAAACACCATATATTTT
>.|TRBD1|TRBJ1-1|TRBV5-1
CASSLLGQGNTEAFF
TGCGCCAGCAGCTTGCTGGGACAGGGGAACACTGAAGCTTTCTTT
>.|TRBD1|TRBJ1-1|TRBV5-1
CASSSTGATNTEAFF
TGCGCCAGCAGCTCGACAGGGGCGACGAACACTGAAGCTTTCTTT
>.|.|TRBJ2-2|TRBV27
CASKMRLNTGELFF
TGTGCCAGCAAGATGCGACTAAACACCGGGGAGCTGTTTTTT
>few|.|TRBJ1-1|TRBV18
CASSPSRPVGIEAFF
TGTGCCAGCTCACCATCGCGTCCCGTGGGCATTGAAGCTTTCTTT
>.|.|TRBJ1-2|TRBV29-1
CSIEVEGYGYTF
TGCAGCATTGAAGTGGAGGGCTATGGCTACACCTTC
>.|TRBD1|TRBJ2-3|TRBV27
CASSFGKGARDTQYF
TGTGCCAGCAGTTTTGGGAAGGGGGCGCGGGATACGCAGTATTTT
>.|.|TRBJ1-2|TRBV4-3
CASSQDSSLYGYTF
TGCGCCAGCAGCCAAGATTCCTCTCTCTATGGCTACACCTTC